The 29 T cell receptor beta chains given below trace back to one sample, sequenced in a study of Graves' ophthalmopathy and Graves' hyperthyroidism. RNA transcripts served as template for amplifying TCR beta CDR3 sequences. HTBI primers were used in a first-round RT-PCR, which preceded a second-round multiplex PCR. TCRdb re-called the multiplex PCR reads through MiXCR, storing one row per CDR3 protein. Here the sample spans 350,000 to 400,000 distinct CDR3 sequences, over 15% being singletons. The sample was peripheral blood. The receptor source for this set is a woman aged 18-29 years with stable Graves' hyperthyroidism.

This clonotype was seen at least ten times. V usage is TRBV12-3 or TRBV12-4 and J usage is TRBJ1-5; D remains ambiguous. The CDR3 totals 14 residues. Trimming took 7 bases from V and 0 from J, leaving 10 bases between them. The CDR3, as DNA: TGTGCCAGCACCCCGGAGATTAGCAATCAGCCCCAGCATTTT. Translation: CASTPEISNQPQHF.

This sequence joins TRBV9 and TRBJ2-7, with unresolved D. V was cut by 6 bases and J by 7 bases, with 8 bases left in between. The length of the CDR3 is 10 residues. Germline V gene lookup returns CDR1 SGDLS and CDR2 YYNGEE. CDR3 nucleotide sequence: TGTGCCAGCAACCCTCAGGAGCAGTACTTC. Its translation is CASNPQEQYF.

This clonotype was observed many times. This chain links TRBV5-1 with TRBJ2-7; the match to TRBD2 covers 7 bases. The CDR3 loop spans 14 amino acids. With V trimmed by 4 bases and J by 0 bases, 4 bases remained unmatched. Germline V gives CDR1 SGHRS, CDR2 YFSETQ. In nucleotides, the CDR3 is TGCGCCAGCAGCCGGAGCGGGGACTCCTACGAGCAGTACTTC. Translation gives CASSRSGDSYEQYF. The complete variable domain, with remaining parts taken from reference TRBV5-1 and TRBJ2-7, reads KAGVTQTPRYLIKTRGQQVTLSCSPISGHRSVSWYQQTPGQGLQFLFEYFSETQRNKGNFPGRFSGRQFSNSRSEMNVSTLELGDSALYLCASSRSGDSYEQYFGPGTRLTVT.

This clonotype was seen ten or more times. The V and J genes are TRBV6-2 or TRBV6-3 and TRBJ2-7; a weak D match, TRBD2 (6 bases). Trimming removed 2 bases from V and 0 bases from J, with 8 bases in between. Looked up from germline, CDR1 is MNHEY and CDR2 is SVGEGT. CDR3 length: 14 amino acids. CDR3 residues: CASSYAGSSYEQYF. In DNA form, the CDR3 reads TGTGCCAGCAGTTACGCGGGGTCCTCCTACGAGCAGTACTTC.

This clonotype was found once. The chain has TRBV20-1 and TRBJ2-5, with D tentatively TRBD1 or TRBD2 (5 bases each). Trimming stripped 5 bases from V and 5 bases from J, with 18 bases between. Germline-derived CDR1 and CDR2 are DFQATT and SNEGSKA (reference sequence). The CDR3 consists of 14 residues. CDR3 in amino acids: CSAPPGTQGETQYF. The DNA for the CDR3 is TGCAGTGCTCCTCCCGGGACCCAAGGGGAGACCCAGTACTTC.

This clonotype showed up just a few times. The V call is TRBV7-2, the J call TRBJ2-5; 9 nucleotides line up with TRBD2. Germline CDR1 SGHTA, CDR2 FQGNSA. V lost 5 bases, J lost 4 bases, and 11 bases stayed unmatched. This CDR3 has 16 residues. The CDR3 protein is CASSPNRLAVGETQYF. CDR3 DNA sequence: TGTGCCAGCAGCCCGAACAGACTAGCGGTGGGAGAGACCCAGTACTTC. Filled out from reference TRBV7-2 and TRBJ2-5, the complete variable domain reads GAGVSQSPSNKVTEKGKDVELRCDPISGHTALYWYRQSLGQGLEFLIYFQGNSAPDKSGLPSDRFSAERTGGSVSTLTIQRTQQEDSAVYLCASSPNRLAVGETQYFGPGTRLLVL.

The sample holds many counts of this clonotype. The rearrangement joins TRBV12-3 or TRBV12-4 to TRBJ2-7; weak D call: TRBD1 (5 bases). The CDR3 extends over 15 amino acids. Deletions cut 2 bases from V and 6 bases from J, with 17 bases between. For the CDR3, the DNA is TGTGCCAGCAGTTTAAGGGCAGGGTTATTTTCCGAGCAGTACTTC. Residues: CASSLRAGLFSEQYF.

The chain couples TRBV7-8 to TRBJ2-2, with TRBD2 matching 12 bases. Trimming removed 5 bases from V and 5 bases from J; junction bases left unmatched: 6. This CDR3 is built from 16 residues. Germline CDR1 reads SGHVS; CDR2 reads FQNEAQ. The CDR3: CASSRAGLAGTGELFF. The CDR3 region has the DNA TGTGCCAGCAGCCGCGCGGGACTAGCGGGTACCGGGGAGCTGTTTTTT.

This clonotype was picked up many times. The V and J genes are TRBV6-2 or TRBV6-3 and TRBJ2-2, with D unclear. CDR3 size: 16 residues. The germline V gene encodes CDR1 MNHEY and CDR2 SVGEGT. V dropped 5 bases and J dropped 3 bases, with 16 bases sitting between them. DNA of the CDR3: TGTGCCAGCAGTCTAACTTCTTTCCCTTACACCGGGGAGCTGTTTTTT. Protein sequence: CASSLTSFPYTGELFF.

This clonotype was found many times. The chain recombines TRBV5-4 with TRBJ1-1; the D is unclear. The V and J ends lost 2 bases and 3 bases respectively, with 23 bases between them. Germline V gene data show CDR1 as SGHNT and CDR2 as YYREEE (reference sequence). The CDR3 is made up of 18 amino acids. CDR3 coding DNA: TGTGCCAGCAGCTTTAGGAGCATGGGCGGGGTGGGATACACTGAAGCTTTCTTT. Protein sequence: CASSFRSMGGVGYTEAFF. Complete variable domain (other parts from reference TRBV5-4 and TRBJ1-1): ETGVTQSPTHLIKTRGQQVTLRCSSQSGHNTVSWYQQALGQGPQFIFQYYREEENGRGNFPPRFSGLQFPNYSSELNVNALELDDSALYLCASSFRSMGGVGYTEAFFGQGTRLTVV.

The table lists this clonotype with many counts. The chain uses TRBV2 and TRBJ1-6, with TRBD1 matching over 11 bases. The CDR3 length is 17 residues. The germline V gene has CDR1 SNHLY and CDR2 FYNNEI. V shed 5 bases, J shed 9 bases, and the junction held 12 bases outside the gene matches. This chain's CDR3 is CASSRPPGQGDGSPLHF. DNA of the CDR3: TGTGCCAGCAGTCGCCCCCCGGGACAGGGGGACGGTTCACCCCTCCACTTT.

This clonotype was counted at least ten times. The rearrangement uses TRBV20-1 and TRBJ2-7, with D perhaps TRBD1 (6 bases). The CDR3 consists of 11 residues. The V gene's germline CDR1 is DFQATT and CDR2 SNEGSKA (reference sequence). V lost 6 bases to trimming and J lost 5 bases, with 11 bases between them. The CDR3 DNA is TGCAGTGCGGTGACAGGAAACGAGCAGTACTTC. It translates to CSAVTGNEQYF.

The table lists this clonotype with a few counts. The chain has TRBV27 and TRBJ2-2; 7 positions match TRBD2. V trimming: 5 bases; J trimming: 2 bases; junction bases outside the gene matches: 14. CDR1 and CDR2 (germline): MNHEY, SMNVEV (reference sequence). CDR3 length equals 18 residues. CDR3 in DNA: TGTGCCAGCAGTCCACCAGAAGGAGGGAGGGGAAACACCGGGGAGCTGTTTTTT. Encoded protein: CASSPPEGGRGNTGELFF.

In this sample, this clonotype turned up many times. V is TRBV6-1 and J is TRBJ2-7; perhaps TRBD1 as D (5 bases). Per germline, CDR1 MNHNS and CDR2 SASEGT. Trimming pared 1 base from V and 0 bases from J, leaving 10 bases between. This CDR3 is built from 15 residues. CDR3 in amino acids: CASSEGRTPSYEQYF. CDR3 DNA sequence: TGTGCCAGCAGTGAAGGTCGGACACCCTCCTACGAGCAGTACTTC.

This clonotype has a count of ten or more. V is TRBV13 and J is TRBJ1-2; 7 nucleotides agree with TRBD1. The CDR3 is 15 residues long. After removal of 0 bases from V and 3 bases from J, the junction contained 4 bases not matched to a gene. Germline values: CDR1 PRHDT, CDR2 FYEKMQ (reference sequence). The CDR3 DNA sequence: TGTGCCAGCAGCTTAGGCCTAGGACAGGACTATGGCTACACCTTC. It yields the protein CASSLGLGQDYGYTF.

The gene calls are TRBV6-2 or TRBV6-3 and TRBJ2-3; 7 nucleotides align to TRBD1. In germline, CDR1 is MNHEY, CDR2 SVGEGT. The CDR3 is made up of 17 amino acids. With V trimmed by 6 bases and J by 2 bases, 14 bases remained unmatched. Written as DNA, the CDR3 is TGTGCCAGCAGAAGCAACAGGGGTCGACGCCTCACAGATACGCAGTATTTT. It encodes CASRSNRGRRLTDTQYF.

V gene TRBV18 combines with J gene TRBJ1-1; D not resolved. CDR1 is KGHSH, CDR2 LQKENI, per germline. This CDR3 is 15 amino acids long. V gave up 2 bases and J gave up 7 bases, with 17 bases separating them. CDR3: CASSPVPPVEGEAFF. Here the CDR3 DNA reads TGTGCCAGCTCACCAGTTCCGCCGGTGGAGGGTGAAGCTTTCTTT.

The V gene is TRBV18, the J gene TRBJ1-5; the D is unclear. Between the trimmed V and J ends, which lost 5 bases and 0 bases, there was a span of 11 bases. From germline, CDR1 is KGHSH and CDR2 LQKENI. The length of the CDR3 is 15 residues. This CDR3 reads CASSSNINSNQPQHF. CDR3 sequence (DNA): TGTGCCAGCTCATCAAACATTAATAGCAATCAGCCCCAGCATTTT.

This clonotype was counted ten times or more. The chain combines TRBV19 with TRBJ1-2, with 9 bases fitting TRBD1. The trim removed 0 bases at V and 6 bases at J, leaving 14 bases unmatched. CDR3 size: 18 residues. Germline-derived CDR1 and CDR2 are LNHDA and SQIVND (reference sequence). The CDR3 bases are TGTGCCAGTAGTATAGATTTACGGATGACAGGGGGACGGCATGGCTACACCTTC. The encoded protein is CASSIDLRMTGGRHGYTF.

This clonotype occurred many times. The V gene is TRBV2, the J gene TRBJ2-6; D remains unclear. The length of the CDR3 is 13 residues. Germline values: CDR1 SNHLY, CDR2 FYNNEI. The V and J ends lost 8 bases and 0 bases respectively, with 5 bases between them. The CDR3 sequence: CASVHSGANVLTF. The CDR3 DNA sequence: TGTGCCAGCGTCCACTCTGGGGCCAACGTCCTGACTTTC.

This clonotype was counted ten times or more. V is TRBV2 and J is TRBJ1-2; D unresolved. This CDR3 has 13 residues. With 3 bases removed from V and 4 bases from J, the gap between germline ends came to 9 bases. Germline assignment: CDR1 SNHLY and CDR2 FYNNEI. The CDR3 region has the DNA TGTGCCAGCAGTGACGCTGAACCCTATGGCTACACCTTC. Its protein product is CASSDAEPYGYTF.

This chain links TRBV20-1 with TRBJ1-1; D possibly corresponds to TRBD1 (6 bases). V lost 3 bases and J lost 3, with 11 bases in between. Per the germline V gene, CDR1 is DFQATT and CDR2 is SNEGSKA (reference sequence). The length of the CDR3 is 13 residues. CDR3 sequence: CSARRGGDTEAFF. The CDR3 DNA is TGCAGTGCTAGGAGGGGGGGCGACACTGAAGCTTTCTTT.

The table lists this clonotype with many counts. The V gene is TRBV6-4, the J gene TRBJ1-2; possible D gene TRBD1, 5 bases. The CDR3 is 18 amino acids. The V end lost 6 bases, the J end lost 6 bases, and 29 bases lay between the germline ends. Per the germline V gene, CDR1 is MRHNA and CDR2 is SNTAGT. CDR3 loop: CASSQGFLTELEGNGYTF. CDR3 nucleotide sequence: TGTGCCAGCAGCCAGGGTTTTCTTACAGAACTCGAAGGAAATGGCTACACCTTC.

The table lists this clonotype with a few counts. J is TRBJ1-3 and V is TRBV7-2; TRBD1 is a possible D gene (5 bases). V lost 4 bases and J 0 bases, leaving 10 bases between the germline ends. Germline V gene data show CDR1 as SGHTA and CDR2 as FQGNSA. This CDR3 is 15 amino acids long. CDR3 in DNA: TGTGCCAGCAGCTCCAGACAGAGCTCTGGAAACACCATATATTTT. This encodes CASSSRQSSGNTIYF.

This clonotype was counted ten times or more. The chain combines TRBV7-9 with TRBJ2-2; D is perhaps TRBD1 (5 bases). The CDR3 is 14 amino acids. V dropped 4 bases and J dropped 6 bases, with 12 bases sitting between them. Germline CDR1 is SEHNR and CDR2 is FQNEAQ (reference sequence). The CDR3: CASSSTVRAGELFF. For the CDR3, the DNA is TGTGCCAGCAGCTCGACAGTAAGGGCCGGGGAGCTGTTTTTT.

The V gene is TRBV11-2, the J gene TRBJ1-2; tentative D call: TRBD1 (5 bases). V was clipped by 4 bases and J by 8 bases, with 23 bases between them. Germline CDR1 SGHAT, CDR2 FQNNGV. The CDR3 totals 16 residues. In DNA form, the CDR3 reads TGTGCCAGCAGCTCCGTTCTCGGGGGTGGCCTAGAGGGCTACACCTTC. Protein sequence: CASSSVLGGGLEGYTF.

This clonotype was found many times. This chain joins TRBV27 and TRBJ1-1, with a tentative D call TRBD1 (5 bases). Trimming left V 6 bases short and J 4 bases short, with 9 bases between. Germline CDR1 and CDR2: MNHEY and SMNVEV (reference sequence). The CDR3 loop spans 12 amino acids. In DNA form, the CDR3 reads TGTGCCAGCAGGGGGGTTGGCACTGAAGCTTTCTTT. This translates into CASRGVGTEAFF.

Many counts were recorded for this clonotype. Since a much larger clone is just one base distant, this may be a read error. The rearrangement uses TRBV12-3 or TRBV12-4 and TRBJ1-2; possible D gene TRBD1, 5 bases. The CDR3 has 13 amino acids. V was pared by 4 bases and J by 7 bases, with 13 bases between. Written as DNA, the CDR3 is TGTGCCAGCAGTTATAGGGCCGGGGGTGGCTACACCTTC. This gives the protein CASSYRAGGGYTF.

In this sample, this clonotype turned up many times. The chain recombines TRBV6-5 with TRBJ1-2, with 9 positions matching TRBD1. Germline CDR1 MNHEY, CDR2 SVGAGI. V lost 0 bases to trimming and J lost 3 bases; unmatched junction nucleotides: 2. The CDR3 is made up of 15 amino acids. The CDR3 coding sequence is TGTGCCAGCAGTTACTCCGGGACAGGGTACTATGGCTACACCTTC. Protein product: CASSYSGTGYYGYTF.